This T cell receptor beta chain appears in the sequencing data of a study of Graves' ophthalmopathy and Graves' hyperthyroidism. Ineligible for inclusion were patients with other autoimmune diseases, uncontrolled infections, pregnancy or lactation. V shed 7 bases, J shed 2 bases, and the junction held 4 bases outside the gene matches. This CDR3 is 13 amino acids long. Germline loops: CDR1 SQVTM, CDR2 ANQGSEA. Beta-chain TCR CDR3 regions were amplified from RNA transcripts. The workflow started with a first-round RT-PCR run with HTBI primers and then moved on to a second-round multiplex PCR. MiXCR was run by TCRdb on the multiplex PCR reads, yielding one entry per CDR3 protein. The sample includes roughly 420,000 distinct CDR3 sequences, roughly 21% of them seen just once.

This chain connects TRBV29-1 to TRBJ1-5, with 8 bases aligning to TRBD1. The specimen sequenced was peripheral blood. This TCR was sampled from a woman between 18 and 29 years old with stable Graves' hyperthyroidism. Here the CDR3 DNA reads TGCAGCGCCCAGACAGGGGGCAATCAGCCCCAGCATTTT. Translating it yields CSAQTGGNQPQHF.